Below, 25 T cell receptor beta chains from the same sample are listed, as sequenced in a study of Graves' ophthalmopathy and Graves' hyperthyroidism. The authors amplified TCR beta CDR3 regions from RNA transcripts. Second-round multiplex PCR followed a first-round RT-PCR using HTBI primers. TCRdb called the multiplex PCR reads again in MiXCR, with one record for every CDR3 protein. The sample shows about 620,000 distinct CDR3 sequences, over 20% of them seen only once. The sample consisted of peripheral blood. The receptor set was obtained from a young woman with stable Graves' hyperthyroidism. Some clones in this sample may be carry-over from other donors' samples.

This clonotype was observed a handful of times. At one end the junction does not follow the germline gene, possibly because of a read error. The V and J genes are TRBV6-5 and TRBJ1-5, with D maybe TRBD1 (6 bases). Germline assignment: CDR1 MNHEY and CDR2 SVGAGI. CDR3 length: 16 amino acids. The DNA for the CDR3 is TGTGCCAGCAGATACTCGACAGGAGATAGCAATCAGCCCCAGCATTTT. Translated, it gives CASRYSTGDSNQPQHF.

The chain combines TRBV14 with TRBJ1-1, with a tentative D call TRBD1 (5 bases). Per the germline V gene, CDR1 is SGHDN and CDR2 is FVKESK. V dropped 3 bases and J dropped 4 bases, with 9 bases sitting between them. There are 13 residues in the CDR3. CDR3: CASSHLRATEAFF. CDR3 bases: TGTGCCAGCAGCCACCTCAGGGCCACTGAAGCTTTCTTT.

Many counts were recorded for this clonotype. This chain uses TRBV24-1 with TRBJ1-1; possible D gene TRBD1, 6 bases. The CDR3 consists of 13 residues. V shed 7 bases and J shed 1 base, with 9 bases lying between them. CDR1 KGHDR and CDR2 SFDVKD come from the germline V gene. Here the CDR3 DNA reads TGTGCCACCAGACAGGGTTGGAACACTGAAGCTTTCTTT. It translates to CATRQGWNTEAFF.

This chain connects TRBV7-2 to TRBJ1-3; no clear D. This CDR3 region has 15 residues. CDR1 SGHTA and CDR2 FQGNSA come from the germline V gene. Trimming stripped 4 bases from V and 2 bases from J, with 12 bases between. The CDR3 DNA reads as TGTGCCAGCAGCTCCTCGGCGGGGACTGGAAACACCATATATTTT. Amino acids: CASSSSAGTGNTIYF.

The genes are TRBV30 and TRBJ2-7; 10 bases align to TRBD2. Germline loops: CDR1 GTSNPN, CDR2 SVGIG (reference sequence). The J segment lost 1 base and the V segment lost 4 bases, leaving 4 bases of the junction unmatched. This CDR3 comprises 14 residues. The CDR3 sequence is CAWTLLAGSYEQYF. As DNA, the CDR3 is TGTGCCTGGACCCTACTAGCGGGGTCCTACGAGCAGTACTTC.

This clonotype has ten or more counts. The chain has TRBV7-2 and TRBJ2-5; tentatively, D is TRBD2 (6 bases). V was pared by 1 base and J by 1 base, with 13 bases between. CDR3 size: 16 residues. Looked up from germline, CDR1 is SGHTA and CDR2 is FQGNSA. CDR3 in DNA: TGTGCCAGCAGCTTAGATCAGGGTAGCGGCCAAGAGACCCAGTACTTC. Amino acids: CASSLDQGSGQETQYF.

The chain is built from TRBV12-3 or TRBV12-4 and TRBJ2-7; D ambiguous. V was shortened by 11 bases and J by 4 bases, with 24 bases between the two germline ends. This CDR3 region has 15 residues. CDR3 amino acids: CASSLGAQQPYEQYF. The CDR3 DNA reads TGTGCCTCCTCACTGGGCGCCCAACAACCGTACGAGCAGTACTTC.

In this sample, this clonotype turned up many times. The gene calls are TRBV10-3 and TRBJ2-2, with D unclear. From germline, CDR1 is ENHRY and CDR2 SYGVKD. This CDR3 contains 12 residues. V was shortened by 4 bases and J by 4 bases, with 4 bases between the two germline ends. The CDR3 here is CAISGGTGELFF. For the CDR3, the DNA is TGTGCCATCAGTGGGGGCACCGGGGAGCTGTTTTTT.

This clonotype came up many times. The rearrangement links TRBV28 to TRBJ2-4, with 9 bases fitting TRBD2. The CDR3 is made up of 16 amino acids. With V trimmed by 4 bases and J by 7 bases, 11 bases remained unmatched. Germline V gives CDR1 MDHEN, CDR2 SYDVKM. The CDR3 DNA is TGTGCCAGCAGTTCTACCCTTAGCGGGAGTTGGAACATTCAGTACTTC. This gives the protein CASSSTLSGSWNIQYF.

This clonotype was seen repeatedly, ten times or more. The V and J genes are TRBV15 and TRBJ1-3; a weak D match, TRBD1 (5 bases). The CDR3 has 15 residues. Per the germline V gene, CDR1 is LNHNV and CDR2 is YYDKDF (reference sequence). V shed 3 bases and J shed 2 bases, with 11 bases lying between them. The CDR3: CATSSHRDAGNTIYF. The DNA for the CDR3 is TGTGCCACCAGCAGTCACCGGGACGCTGGAAACACCATATATTTT. Supplemented by reference TRBV15 and TRBJ1-3, the full variable domain reads DAMVIQNPRYQVTQFGKPVTLSCSQTLNHNVMYWYQQKSSQAPKLLFHYYDKDFNNEADTPDNFQSRRPNTSFCFLDIRSPGLGDTAMYLCATSSHRDAGNTIYFGEGSWLTVV.

This chain connects TRBV19 to TRBJ1-5; D remains ambiguous. The CDR3 sequence is 16 residues long. Germline lookup yields CDR1 LNHDA and CDR2 SQIVND (reference sequence). V lost 4 bases and J lost 0, with 13 bases in between. CDR3 nucleotide sequence: TGTGCCAGTAGTAGGGGAGGGCAGAATAGCAATCAGCCCCAGCATTTT. It specifies CASSRGGQNSNQPQHF. The full variable domain, rest sourced from reference TRBV19 and TRBJ1-5, is DGGITQSPKYLFRKEGQNVTLSCEQNLNHDAMYWYRQDPGQGLRLIYYSQIVNDFQKGDIAEGYSVSREKKESFPLTVTSAQKNPTAFYLCASSRGGQNSNQPQHFGDGTRLSIL.

This clonotype was recorded many times. This chain links TRBV19 with TRBJ2-2; 7 bases fit TRBD1. V was clipped by 2 bases and J by 1 base; unmatched bases: 4. Germline assignment: CDR1 LNHDA and CDR2 SQIVND (reference sequence). This CDR3 spans 16 amino acids. CDR3: CASSIKGQLNTGELFF. The CDR3 nucleotides read TGTGCCAGTAGTATAAAGGGACAGCTGAACACCGGGGAGCTGTTTTTT.

This clonotype was recorded many times. The CDR3 loop reads CASSSWTSQETQYF. The CDR3 nucleotides are TGTGCCAGCAGCTCTTGGACTAGCCAGGAGACCCAGTACTTC. The genes are TRBV11-2 and TRBJ2-5; TRBD2 agrees at 8 bases. The CDR3 runs 14 residues. Germline V gene lookup returns CDR1 SGHAT and CDR2 FQNNGV. Trimming at V came to 4 bases and at J to 5 bases, leaving 6 bases not matched to a gene.

The chain carries TRBV4-1 and TRBJ2-7, with 13 bases aligning to TRBD2. This CDR3 is built from 18 residues. With V trimmed by 1 base and J by 2 bases, 8 bases remained unmatched. Germline V gene sequence: CDR1 MGHRA, CDR2 YSYEKL. CDR3 DNA sequence: TGCGCCAGCAGCCAAGCCCTACTAGCGGGAGGGCCCACCTACGAGCAGTACTTC. Translated: CASSQALLAGGPTYEQYF.

This clonotype was counted ten times or more. The CDR3 is CAWDGTGGDSPLHF. The CDR3 nucleotides read TGTGCCTGGGATGGGACAGGGGGCGATTCACCCCTCCACTTT. J is TRBJ1-6 and V is TRBV30; 12 bases fit TRBD1. The ends lost 5 bases at V and 8 bases at J; junction bases unmatched: 4. Germline CDR1 is GTSNPN and CDR2 is SVGIG (reference sequence). The CDR3 is 14 amino acids.

This clonotype was seen many times. This rearrangement joins TRBV4-2 to TRBJ1-1; D is ambiguous. Germline V lookup: CDR1 LGHNA, CDR2 YNFKEQ. There are 13 residues in the CDR3. Trimming cost V 0 bases and J 0 bases, with 2 bases left between them. CDR3 DNA: TGTGCCAGCAGCCAAGAGATGAACACTGAAGCTTTCTTT. Amino acids: CASSQEMNTEAFF.

In this sample, this clonotype turned up many times. The chain joins TRBV19 to TRBJ1-1; D not resolved. The germline CDR1 and CDR2 sequences are LNHDA and SQIVND (reference sequence). The CDR3 runs to 11 residues. The V gene lost 8 bases and the J gene lost 12 bases, with 16 bases spanning the gap. CDR3 amino acids: CASLVGSRTFF. CDR3 in DNA: TGTGCCAGTTTGGTGGGCTCCCGTACTTTCTTT.

This clonotype appeared many times. The rearrangement links TRBV6-1 to TRBJ2-7, with 9 bases identical to TRBD1. The length of the CDR3 is 14 residues. The V gene's germline CDR1 is MNHNS and CDR2 SASEGT. The J segment lost 0 bases and the V segment lost 8 bases, leaving 5 bases of the junction unmatched. CDR3 DNA: TGTGCCAGCGCCGGGACAGGGAGCTCCTACGAGCAGTACTTC. It yields the protein CASAGTGSSYEQYF.

At least ten counts were recorded for this clonotype. V and J are TRBV6-1 and TRBJ1-1, with D perhaps matching TRBD1 (6 bases). From germline, CDR1 is MNHNS and CDR2 SASEGT. The CDR3 loop spans 14 amino acids. Trimming cost V 5 bases and J 4 bases, with 14 bases left between them. CDR3: CASSRSGVGTEAFF. CDR3 DNA: TGTGCCAGCAGTAGGTCAGGGGTTGGCACTGAAGCTTTCTTT.

The chain combines TRBV28 with TRBJ1-5, with D possibly TRBD1 on 5 matching bases. V was shortened by 6 bases and J by 10 bases, with 13 bases between the two germline ends. The CDR3 has 12 amino acids. Germline CDR1 reads MDHEN; CDR2 reads SYDVKM. The CDR3 here is CASSRPGTPQHF. CDR3 DNA sequence: TGTGCCAGCAGCCGTCCCGGGACTCCCCAGCATTTT.

This chain connects TRBV28 to TRBJ1-1, with D possibly matching TRBD1 (6 bases). Per germline, CDR1 MDHEN and CDR2 SYDVKM. The CDR3 extends over 16 amino acids. V gave up 2 bases and J gave up 0 bases, with 13 bases separating them. CDR3 residues: CASSLHGGQLNTEAFF. The CDR3 DNA reads TGTGCCAGCAGTTTACACGGGGGACAACTGAACACTGAAGCTTTCTTT. The entire variable domain, with the rest obtained from reference TRBV28 and TRBJ1-1, is as follows: DVKVTQSSRYLVKRTGEKVFLECVQDMDHENMFWYRQDPGLGLRLIYFSYDVKMKEKGDIPEGYSVSREKKERFSLILESASTNQTSMYLCASSLHGGQLNTEAFFGQGTRLTVV.

This clonotype was seen many times. This chain connects TRBV19 to TRBJ1-5; a weak D match, TRBD1 (5 bases). Germline-derived CDR1 and CDR2 are LNHDA and SQIVND (reference sequence). The CDR3 length is 15 residues. V shed 5 bases and J shed 0 bases, with 11 bases lying between them. The CDR3 here is CASSQKQDSNQPQHF. The CDR3 DNA reads as TGTGCCAGTAGTCAGAAACAGGATAGCAATCAGCCCCAGCATTTT.

This clonotype showed up many times. The genes are TRBV29-1 and TRBJ2-7; D ambiguous. Trimming left V 6 bases short and J 7 bases short, with 22 bases between. The CDR3 sequence is 14 residues long. CDR1 is SQVTM, CDR2 ANQGSEA, per germline. The CDR3 DNA reads TGCAGCGTGGCGACGTTAACGGGCGTTAAGGAGCAGTACTTC. It is translated as CSVATLTGVKEQYF.

There are many counts of this clonotype. The gene calls are TRBV19 and TRBJ2-2; possible D gene TRBD1, 5 bases. Germline loops: CDR1 LNHDA, CDR2 SQIVND (reference sequence). V was shortened by 8 bases and J by 5 bases, with 12 bases between the two germline ends. There are 13 residues in the CDR3. The chain's CDR3 is CASFHRGTGELFF. CDR3 coding DNA: TGTGCCAGTTTCCATAGGGGAACCGGGGAGCTGTTTTTT.

This clonotype was seen ten or more times. This chain connects TRBV7-3 to TRBJ2-7; 10 nucleotides match TRBD2. There are 17 residues in the CDR3. V lost 1 base to trimming and J lost 2 bases; unmatched junction nucleotides: 8. Per the germline V gene, CDR1 is SGHTA and CDR2 is FQGTGA. CDR3 in amino acids: CASSLRLAGGSPYEQYF. CDR3 nucleotide sequence: TGTGCCAGCAGCTTAAGGTTAGCGGGGGGCTCCCCCTACGAGCAGTACTTC. Full variable domain (rest looked up from reference TRBV7-3 and TRBJ2-7): GAGVSQTPSNKVTEKGKYVELRCDPISGHTALYWYRQSLGQGPEFLIYFQGTGAADDSGLPNDRFFAVRPEGSVSTLKIQRTERGDSAVYLCASSLRLAGGSPYEQYFGPGTRLTVT.